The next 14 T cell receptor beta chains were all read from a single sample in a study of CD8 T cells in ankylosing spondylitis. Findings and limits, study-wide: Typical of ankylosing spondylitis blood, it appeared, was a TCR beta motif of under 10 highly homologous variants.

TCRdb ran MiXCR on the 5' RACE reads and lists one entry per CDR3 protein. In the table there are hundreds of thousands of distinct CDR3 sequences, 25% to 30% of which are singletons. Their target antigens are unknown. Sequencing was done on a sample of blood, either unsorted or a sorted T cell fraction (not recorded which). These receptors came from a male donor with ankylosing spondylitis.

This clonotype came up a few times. CDR3 in DNA: TGCGCCAGCAGTGACCCTCTAGCGGGAGGTCACACCGGGGAGCTGTTTTTT. Protein sequence: CASSDPLAGGHTGELFF. The V call is TRBV10-1, the J call TRBJ2-2; TRBD2 matches at 11 bases. From germline, CDR1 is WNHNN and CDR2 SYGVQD (reference sequence). V lost 3 bases to trimming and J lost 3 bases; unmatched junction nucleotides: 6. There are 17 residues in the CDR3.

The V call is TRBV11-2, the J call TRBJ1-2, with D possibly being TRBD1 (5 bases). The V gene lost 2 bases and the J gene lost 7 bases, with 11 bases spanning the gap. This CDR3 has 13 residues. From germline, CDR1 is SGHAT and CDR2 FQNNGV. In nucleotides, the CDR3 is TGTGCCAGCAGCTTATCAACCGGGGCTGGCTACACCTTC. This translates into CASSLSTGAGYTF.

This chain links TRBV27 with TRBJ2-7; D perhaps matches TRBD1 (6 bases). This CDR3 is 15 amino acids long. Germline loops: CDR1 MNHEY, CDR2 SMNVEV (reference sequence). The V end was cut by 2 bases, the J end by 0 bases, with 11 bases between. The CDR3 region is CASSLGRGYSYEQYV. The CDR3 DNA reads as TGTGCCAGCAGTTTAGGCAGGGGATACTCCTACGAGCAGTACGTC.

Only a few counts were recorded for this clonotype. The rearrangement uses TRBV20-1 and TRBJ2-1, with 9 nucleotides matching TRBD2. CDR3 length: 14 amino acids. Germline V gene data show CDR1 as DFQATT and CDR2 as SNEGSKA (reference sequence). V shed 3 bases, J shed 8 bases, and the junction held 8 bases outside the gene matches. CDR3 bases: TGCAGTGCTAGTTTAGCGGGAGTGGGGGATGAGCAGTTCTTC. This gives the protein CSASLAGVGDEQFF.

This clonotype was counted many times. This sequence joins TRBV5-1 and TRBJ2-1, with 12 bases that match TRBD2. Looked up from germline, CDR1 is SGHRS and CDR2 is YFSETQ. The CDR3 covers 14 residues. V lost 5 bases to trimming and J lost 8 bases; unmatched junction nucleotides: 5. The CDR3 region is CASRLAGGDDEQFF. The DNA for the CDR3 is TGCGCCAGCAGGCTAGCGGGAGGGGATGATGAGCAGTTCTTC. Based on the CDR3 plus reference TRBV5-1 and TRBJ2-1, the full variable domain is KAGVTQTPRYLIKTRGQQVTLSCSPISGHRSVSWYQQTPGQGLQFLFEYFSETQRNKGNFPGRFSGRQFSNSRSEMNVSTLELGDSALYLCASRLAGGDDEQFFGPGTRLTVL.

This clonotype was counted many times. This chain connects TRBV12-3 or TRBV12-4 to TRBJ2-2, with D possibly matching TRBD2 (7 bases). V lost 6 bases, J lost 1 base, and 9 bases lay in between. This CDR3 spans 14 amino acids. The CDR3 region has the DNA TGTGCCAGCAGAGCGGGACAGAACACCGGGGAGCTGTTTTTT. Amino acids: CASRAGQNTGELFF.

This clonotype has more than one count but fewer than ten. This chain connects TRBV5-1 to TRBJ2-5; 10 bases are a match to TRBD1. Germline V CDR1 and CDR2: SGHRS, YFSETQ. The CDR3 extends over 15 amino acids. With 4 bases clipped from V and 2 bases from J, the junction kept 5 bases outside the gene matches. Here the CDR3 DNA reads TGCGCCAGCAGCGAACCGGGACAGGGGCAAGAGACCCAGTACTTC. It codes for CASSEPGQGQETQYF.

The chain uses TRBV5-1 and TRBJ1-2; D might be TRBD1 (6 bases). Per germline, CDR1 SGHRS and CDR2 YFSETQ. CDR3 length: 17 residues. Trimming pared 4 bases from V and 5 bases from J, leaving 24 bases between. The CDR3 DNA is TGCGCCAGCAGCATAACACAGGGACCAGGACTAACGTATGGCTACACCTTC. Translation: CASSITQGPGLTYGYTF. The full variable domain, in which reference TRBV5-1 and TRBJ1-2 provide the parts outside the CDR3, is KAGVTQTPRYLIKTRGQQVTLSCSPISGHRSVSWYQQTPGQGLQFLFEYFSETQRNKGNFPGRFSGRQFSNSRSEMNVSTLELGDSALYLCASSITQGPGLTYGYTFGSGTRLTVV.

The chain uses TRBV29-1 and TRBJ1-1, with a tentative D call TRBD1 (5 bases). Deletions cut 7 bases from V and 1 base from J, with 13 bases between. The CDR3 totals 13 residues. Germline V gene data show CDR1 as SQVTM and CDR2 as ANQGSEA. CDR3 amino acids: CSGGPRGNTEAFF. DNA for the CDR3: TGCAGCGGGGGACCCCGCGGGAACACTGAAGCTTTCTTT.

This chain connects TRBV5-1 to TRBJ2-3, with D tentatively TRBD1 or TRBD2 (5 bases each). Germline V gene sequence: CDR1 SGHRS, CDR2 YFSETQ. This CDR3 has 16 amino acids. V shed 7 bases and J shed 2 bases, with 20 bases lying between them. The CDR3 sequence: CASRLAREGTTDTQYF. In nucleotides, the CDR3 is TGCGCCAGCCGGCTGGCTAGAGAGGGGACCACAGATACGCAGTATTTT.

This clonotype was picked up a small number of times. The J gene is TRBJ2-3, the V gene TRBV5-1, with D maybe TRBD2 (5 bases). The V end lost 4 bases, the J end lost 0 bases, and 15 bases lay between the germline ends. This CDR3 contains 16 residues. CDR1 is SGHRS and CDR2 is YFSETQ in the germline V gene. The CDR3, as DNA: TGCGCCAGCAGCCCCGAACTAGGTTACAGCACAGATACGCAGTATTTT. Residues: CASSPELGYSTDTQYF.

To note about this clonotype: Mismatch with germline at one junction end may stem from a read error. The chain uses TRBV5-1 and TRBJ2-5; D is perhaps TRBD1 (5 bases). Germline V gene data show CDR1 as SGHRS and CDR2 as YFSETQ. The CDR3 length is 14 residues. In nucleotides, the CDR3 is TGCGACAGCAGCCCGACAGCGTCCCAAGAGACCCAGTACTTC. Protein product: CDSSPTASQETQYF.

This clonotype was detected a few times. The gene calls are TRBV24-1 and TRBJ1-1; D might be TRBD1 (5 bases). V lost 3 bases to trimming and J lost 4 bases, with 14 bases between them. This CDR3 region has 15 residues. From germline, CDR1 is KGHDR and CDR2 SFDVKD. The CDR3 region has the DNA TGTGCCACCAGTGATGGGGCCCTGGGGAGCACTGAAGCTTTCTTT. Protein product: CATSDGALGSTEAFF.

The CDR3 reads CASSQRTPNYGYTF. Written as DNA, the CDR3 is TGTGCCAGCAGCCAACGGACACCTAACTATGGCTACACCTTC. This chain joins TRBV3-1 and TRBJ1-2; the D gene is possibly TRBD1 (5 bases). Germline CDR1 and CDR2: LGHDT and YNNKEL (reference sequence). The CDR3 runs to 14 residues. The V and J ends lost 2 bases and 0 bases respectively, with 7 bases between them.